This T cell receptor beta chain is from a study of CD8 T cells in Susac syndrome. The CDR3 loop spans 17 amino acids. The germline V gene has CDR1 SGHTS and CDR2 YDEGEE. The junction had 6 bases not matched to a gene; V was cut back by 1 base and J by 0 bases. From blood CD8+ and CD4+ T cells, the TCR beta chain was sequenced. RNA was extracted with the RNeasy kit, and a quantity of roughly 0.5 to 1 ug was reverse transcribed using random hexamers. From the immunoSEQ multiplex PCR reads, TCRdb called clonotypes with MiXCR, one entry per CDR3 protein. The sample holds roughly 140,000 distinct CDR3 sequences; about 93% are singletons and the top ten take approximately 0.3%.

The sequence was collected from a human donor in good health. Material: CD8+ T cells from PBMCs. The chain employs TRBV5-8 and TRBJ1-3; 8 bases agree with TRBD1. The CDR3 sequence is CASSLFGQGGSGNTIYF. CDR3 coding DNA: TGTGCCAGCAGCTTGTTCGGACAGGGAGGCTCTGGAAACACCATATATTTT.